Below, 30 T cell receptor beta chains from the same sample are listed, as sequenced in a study of blood T cell repertoires in COVID-19. Profiling relied on immunoSEQ multiplex PCR, and the TCRdb table lists in-frame clones only, not all of them. The table includes 120,000 to 150,000 clones, 65% to 90% detected once. The sequenced sample consisted of peripheral blood. All receptors derive from a man between 45 and 60 years old with acute or convalescent COVID-19.

Concerning this clone itself: Different DNA sequences within this sample yield the same CDR3. The chain joins TRBV30 to TRBJ1-4; TRBD1 aligns across 10 bases. The CDR3 loop spans 14 amino acids. The germline CDR1 and CDR2 sequences are GTSNPN and SVGIG (reference sequence). The ends lost 2 bases at V and 5 bases at J; junction bases unmatched: 2. The CDR3 region is CAWSRGQGNEKLFF. The CDR3 nucleotides are TGTGCCTGGAGTCGGGGACAGGGGAATGAAAAACTGTTTTTT. Combining the CDR3 with reference TRBV30 and TRBJ1-4 gives the whole variable domain SQTIHQWPATLVQPVGSPLSLECTVEGTSNPNLYWYRQAAGRGLQLLFYSVGIGQISSEVPQNLSASRPQDRQFILSSKKLLLSDSGFYLCAWSRGQGNEKLFFGSGTQLSVL.

The chain is built from TRBV5-8 and TRBJ2-7; 9 bases map to TRBD1. J gave up 2 bases and V 4 bases, and 10 bases lay outside the gene matches. The CDR3 is 16 residues long. Germline assignment: CDR1 SGHTS and CDR2 YDEGEE. Here the CDR3 DNA reads TGTGCCAGCAGCGCTCCTAGATACAGGGGGCCCTACGAGCAGTACTTC. Protein sequence: CASSAPRYRGPYEQYF.

The chain joins TRBV4-1 to TRBJ1-1; TRBD1 might be the D (5 bases). CDR1 is MGHRA and CDR2 is YSYEKL in the germline V gene. There are 13 residues in the CDR3. Trimming stripped 4 bases from V and 8 bases from J, with 14 bases between. The CDR3 nucleotides are TGCGCCAGCAGCCGGCGGGAGGGGACGGAAGCTTTCTTT. Amino acids: CASSRREGTEAFF.

Notes on this clone: The junction shows a germline mismatch at one end, possibly a read error. This chain uses TRBV6-6 with TRBJ2-4; TRBD2 matches 9 bases. Germline assignment: CDR1 MNHNY and CDR2 SVGAGI (reference sequence). The CDR3 runs to 13 residues. For the CDR3, the DNA is TGTGCCAGCACGGGACTAGCCCAAAACATTCAGTACTTC. It is translated as CASTGLAQNIQYF.

The CDR3 region has the DNA TGTGCCAGCGGCGGCTTAAGCTCCTATAATTCACCCCTCCACTTT. Its translation is CASGGLSSYNSPLHF. This chain joins TRBV2 and TRBJ1-6; D uncertain. Germline values: CDR1 SNHLY, CDR2 FYNNEI. CDR3 size: 15 residues. V gave up 8 bases and J gave up 0 bases, with 11 bases separating them.

The J gene is TRBJ2-3, the V gene TRBV30, with TRBD2 matching 7 bases. The CDR3 is made up of 14 amino acids. Germline V lookup: CDR1 GTSNPN, CDR2 SVGIG (reference sequence). V was clipped by 3 bases and J by 0 bases; unmatched bases: 3. The CDR3 coding sequence is TGTGCCTGGAGGCCTAGCGGCAGCACAGATACGCAGTATTTT. Protein product: CAWRPSGSTDTQYF.

J is TRBJ1-6 and V is TRBV5-1; D might be TRBD1 (5 bases). V was clipped by 3 bases and J by 8 bases, with 12 bases between them. Germline V gene sequence: CDR1 SGHRS, CDR2 YFSETQ. This CDR3 has 14 amino acids. The CDR3 DNA follows: TGCGCCAGCAGCTCGGGGTGGGGGGATTCACCCCTCCACTTT. It codes for CASSSGWGDSPLHF.

The chain has TRBV12-3 or TRBV12-4 and TRBJ2-5, with D tentatively TRBD1 (6 bases). Trimming took 6 bases from V and 4 from J, leaving 12 bases between them. The CDR3 runs to 13 residues. CDR3 sequence (DNA): TGTGCCAGCAGAGGACAGTGGGGAGAGACCCAGTACTTC. Translation: CASRGQWGETQYF.

This clone was detected only a few times. The rearrangement joins TRBV6-5 to TRBJ1-2, with D possibly being TRBD1 (5 bases). Germline V gene lookup returns CDR1 MNHEY and CDR2 SVGAGI. The V and J ends lost 7 bases and 4 bases respectively, with 16 bases between them. CDR3 length: 14 residues. Here the CDR3 DNA reads TGTGCCAGCAACTCGCTCGGCGGGGGCTATGGCTACACCTTC. Translated: CASNSLGGGYGYTF.

V and J are TRBV6-5 and TRBJ2-2; tentatively, D is TRBD1 (6 bases). Germline CDR1 reads MNHEY; CDR2 reads SVGAGI. V gave up 7 bases and J gave up 4 bases, with 10 bases separating them. The CDR3 is 13 residues long. The CDR3 protein is CASKVGGTGELFF. The CDR3 nucleotides are TGTGCCAGCAAAGTAGGGGGCACCGGGGAGCTGTTTTTT.

The chain combines TRBV24-1 with TRBJ2-6; D remains unclear. The germline gives CDR1 KGHDR, CDR2 SFDVKD. V gave up 4 bases and J gave up 0 bases, with 6 bases separating them. The CDR3 extends over 15 amino acids. The CDR3 region has the DNA TGTGCCACCAGTGACCCCCACTCTGGGGCCAACGTCCTGACTTTC. Protein product: CATSDPHSGANVLTF.

The chain is built from TRBV4-2 and TRBJ2-5, with a tentative D call TRBD2 (7 bases). The length of the CDR3 is 16 residues. V was pared by 6 bases and J by 0 bases, with 17 bases between. CDR1 is LGHNA, CDR2 YNFKEQ, per germline. This CDR3 is CASRRGASGYQETQYF. The CDR3 DNA follows: TGTGCCAGCAGAAGGGGGGCTAGCGGCTACCAAGAGACCCAGTACTTC.

This clone was observed a single time. The CDR3 sequence is CASSLAPSSYNEQFF. The CDR3 DNA reads TGTGCCAGCAGCTTAGCGCCGAGCTCCTACAATGAGCAGTTCTTC. J is TRBJ2-1 and V is TRBV11-2, with no clear D. Germline V gene data show CDR1 as SGHAT and CDR2 as FQNNGV. The CDR3 runs 15 residues. Trimming removed 1 base from V and 0 bases from J, with 7 bases in between.

The chain couples TRBV13 to TRBJ1-5; unclear D gene. Trimming pared 5 bases from V and 7 bases from J, leaving 9 bases between. This CDR3 region has 12 residues. The germline gives CDR1 PRHDT, CDR2 FYEKMQ (reference sequence). CDR3 in amino acids: CASSPGKQPQHF. CDR3 in DNA: TGTGCCAGCAGCCCGGGAAAACAGCCCCAGCATTTT. The whole variable domain, filled in from reference TRBV13 and TRBJ1-5, reads AAGVIQSPRHLIKEKRETATLKCYPIPRHDTVYWYQQGPGQDPQFLISFYEKMQSDKGSIPDRFSAQQFSDYHSELNMSSLELGDSALYFCASSPGKQPQHFGDGTRLSIL.

This rearrangement joins TRBV5-1 to TRBJ2-2; TRBD1 matches 10 bases. Germline CDR1 and CDR2: SGHRS and YFSETQ. V was clipped by 0 bases and J by 4 bases; unmatched bases: 9. The CDR3 spans 18 residues. CDR3 DNA: TGCGCCAGCAGCTTGGGGTCCGGGACAGGGGATATCACCGGGGAGCTGTTTTTT. Amino acids: CASSLGSGTGDITGELFF.

The gene calls are TRBV6-1 and TRBJ1-5; a possible D gene is TRBD1 (6 bases). V lost 1 base, J lost 6 bases, and 13 bases lay in between. Germline V lookup: CDR1 MNHNS, CDR2 SASEGT. CDR3 length: 15 amino acids. The CDR3 nucleotides read TGTGCCAGCAGTGAAGGCTACAGGGCAGGTCAGCCCCAGCATTTT. This sequence encodes CASSEGYRAGQPQHF.

This sequence joins TRBV28 and TRBJ2-1; TRBD1 is a possible D gene (6 bases). V lost 4 bases, J lost 0 bases, and 10 bases lay in between. CDR1 is MDHEN and CDR2 is SYDVKM in the germline V gene. This CDR3 comprises 15 residues. The CDR3 is CASSSDSSSYNEQFF. Written as DNA, the CDR3 is TGTGCCAGCAGTTCGGACAGCAGCTCCTACAATGAGCAGTTCTTC.

DNA for the CDR3: TGCGCCAGCAGGTGGGACACACTCACCGGGGAGCTGTTTTTT. This sequence encodes CASRWDTLTGELFF. The chain is built from TRBV4-1 and TRBJ2-2, with D possibly being TRBD1 (6 bases). V lost 6 bases and J 4 bases, leaving 12 bases between the germline ends. The CDR3 contains 14 residues. CDR1 MGHRA and CDR2 YSYEKL come from the germline V gene.

The V call is TRBV5-1, the J call TRBJ1-1; 7 bases are shared with TRBD1. The CDR3 runs to 13 residues. Looked up from germline, CDR1 is SGHRS and CDR2 is YFSETQ. The V and J ends lost 3 bases and 3 bases, in that order; junction bases with no gene match: 2. The CDR3 protein is CASSYGTDTEAFF. Written as DNA, the CDR3 is TGCGCCAGCAGCTACGGGACAGACACTGAAGCTTTCTTT.

This clone appeared once. The chain has TRBV18 and TRBJ2-7, with 9 bases aligning to TRBD2. Germline CDR1 reads KGHSH; CDR2 reads LQKENI. V dropped 4 bases and J dropped 0; count of bases not matched to a gene: 1. This CDR3 contains 14 residues. CDR3: CASSQGLASYEQYF. The DNA for the CDR3 is TGTGCCAGCTCACAGGGACTAGCCTCCTACGAGCAGTACTTC.

This rearrangement joins TRBV30 to TRBJ2-7; 7 nucleotides align to TRBD2. V shed 2 bases and J 2 bases; nucleotides not matched to a gene: 6. The CDR3 runs to 14 residues. Germline lookup yields CDR1 GTSNPN and CDR2 SVGIG (reference sequence). CDR3 in amino acids: CAWSLAGLPYEQYF. The DNA for the CDR3 is TGTGCCTGGAGTTTAGCGGGCCTCCCCTACGAGCAGTACTTC.

V is TRBV19 and J is TRBJ2-5; 12 nucleotides match TRBD1. The length of the CDR3 is 16 residues. Germline lookup yields CDR1 LNHDA and CDR2 SQIVND (reference sequence). V was clipped by 1 base and J by 6 bases; unmatched bases: 6. The CDR3 nucleotides read TGTGCCAGTAGTATAGGGGGGACAGGGGGCGTGCAGACCCAGTACTTC. This translates into CASSIGGTGGVQTQYF.

This chain links TRBV2 with TRBJ1-2; 7 bases agree with TRBD1. V lost 3 bases to trimming and J lost 8 bases; unmatched junction nucleotides: 6. CDR1 and CDR2 from the germline V gene are SNHLY and FYNNEI. The CDR3 covers 13 residues. The CDR3 region is CASSDVAGGGYTF. The CDR3 bases are TGTGCCAGCAGTGATGTGGCAGGGGGGGGCTACACCTTC.

This clone came up once. CDR3 protein: CASSYSARAHEQYF. The CDR3 DNA reads as TGTGCCAGCAGTTACTCAGCCAGGGCCCACGAGCAGTACTTC. The chain combines TRBV6-5 with TRBJ2-7, with D possibly matching TRBD1 (5 bases). The CDR3 runs 14 residues. V shed 0 bases and J shed 5 bases, with 11 bases lying between them. CDR1 MNHEY and CDR2 SVGAGI come from the germline V gene.

In its sample, this clone was seen once. The rearrangement joins TRBV3-1 (or the pseudogene TRBV3-2) to TRBJ1-1; D remains ambiguous. V was clipped by 1 base and J by 9 bases, with 15 bases between them. CDR3 length equals 14 residues. In germline, CDR1 is LGHDT, CDR2 YNNKEL (reference sequence). The CDR3 coding sequence is TGTGCCAGCAGCCAAGGCGAGCGGGAAGGGAAAGCTTTCTTT. It specifies CASSQGEREGKAFF.

This clone has at least ten counts. This sequence joins TRBV27 and TRBJ2-7; 9 bases line up with TRBD2. Unmatched junction bases numbered 2, after V lost 2 bases and J lost 0 bases. The CDR3 consists of 15 residues. Germline CDR1 MNHEY, CDR2 SMNVEV (reference sequence). The CDR3 region is CASSLGLAYSYEQYF. CDR3 DNA: TGTGCCAGCAGTTTAGGACTAGCGTACTCCTACGAGCAGTACTTC.

In DNA, the CDR3 is TGTGCCAGCAGTTTATCGAAGGGGGCAAAAAACACCATATATTTT. Its translation is CASSLSKGAKNTIYF. The rearrangement joins TRBV27 to TRBJ1-3, with 7 positions matching TRBD1. CDR1 and CDR2 (germline): MNHEY, SMNVEV (reference sequence). The CDR3 is made up of 15 amino acids. J lost 6 bases, V lost 0 bases, and 5 bases had no gene match.

The rearrangement links TRBV28 to TRBJ2-3, with D tentatively TRBD2 (6 bases). V was cut by 7 bases and J by 7 bases, with 15 bases left in between. The CDR3 covers 13 residues. CDR1 and CDR2 from the germline V gene are MDHEN and SYDVKM. The CDR3 sequence: CASIQRRAYTQYF. For the CDR3, the DNA is TGTGCCAGCATCCAAAGGAGGGCTTATACGCAGTATTTT.

This sequence joins TRBV9 and TRBJ2-5; 7 bases line up with TRBD1. V trimming: 4 bases; J trimming: 2 bases; junction bases outside the gene matches: 8. CDR1 is SGDLS, CDR2 YYNGEE, per germline. This CDR3 region has 15 residues. The CDR3 loop is CASSPREDRQETQYF. The CDR3 DNA reads TGTGCCAGCAGCCCCCGTGAGGACAGGCAAGAGACCCAGTACTTC.

The V call is TRBV6-6, the J call TRBJ2-7; 8 nucleotides line up with TRBD2. The CDR3 loop spans 15 amino acids. Unmatched junction bases numbered 11, after V lost 5 bases and J lost 5 bases. The germline CDR1 and CDR2 sequences are MNHNY and SVGAGI (reference sequence). The CDR3 reads CASSPGGAGGHEQYF. The DNA for the CDR3 is TGTGCCAGCAGTCCGGGGGGGGCGGGAGGCCACGAGCAGTACTTC.